The 3 T cell receptor beta chains listed next were all sequenced from one sample in a study of regulatory T cells in long-lasting Graves disease. Building of the TCR beta libraries involved iRepertoire HTBI primers and Arm-PCR of CDR3 regions. TCRdb fed the multiplex PCR reads into MiXCR, producing one record per CDR3 protein. The sample has roughly 500,000 distinct CDR3 sequences; around a fifth are singletons. Time point specified: persistent/refractory GD, antithyroid drugs over 5 years with positive TRAb. The TCR library used RNA extracted from PBMCs. The sample was peripheral blood mononuclear cells (PBMCs), taken when the disease was refractory, from a patient treated with antithyroid drugs. These receptors were collected from a female donor with Graves disease.

This clonotype came up a few times. V gene TRBV19 combines with J gene TRBJ2-2, with 8 bases fitting TRBD1. Germline values: CDR1 LNHDA, CDR2 SQIVND (reference sequence). J was trimmed by 5 bases and V by 5 bases; bases with no gene match: 4. CDR3 size: 14 residues. The DNA for the CDR3 is TGTGCCAGTAGTTCGGGACAGGAGACCGGGGAGCTGTTTTTT. Its protein is CASSSGQETGELFF.

Many counts were recorded for this clonotype. The chain combines TRBV30 with TRBJ2-5; TRBD2 matches 8 bases. J gave up 5 bases and V 7 bases, and 9 bases lay outside the gene matches. The V gene's germline CDR1 is GTSNPN and CDR2 SVGIG (reference sequence). The CDR3 consists of 13 residues. This CDR3 reads CAYGGLVTETQYF. The CDR3 DNA reads as TGTGCCTACGGGGGACTAGTTACGGAGACCCAGTACTTC.

This clonotype was detected ten times or more. V and J are TRBV12-3 or TRBV12-4 and TRBJ2-7; possibly TRBD1 for D (6 bases). This CDR3 comprises 13 residues. V shed 6 bases and J shed 3 bases, with 12 bases lying between them. In DNA form, the CDR3 reads TGTGCCAGCAGGGGGGCCAATTTCTACGAGCAGTACTTC. It codes for CASRGANFYEQYF.